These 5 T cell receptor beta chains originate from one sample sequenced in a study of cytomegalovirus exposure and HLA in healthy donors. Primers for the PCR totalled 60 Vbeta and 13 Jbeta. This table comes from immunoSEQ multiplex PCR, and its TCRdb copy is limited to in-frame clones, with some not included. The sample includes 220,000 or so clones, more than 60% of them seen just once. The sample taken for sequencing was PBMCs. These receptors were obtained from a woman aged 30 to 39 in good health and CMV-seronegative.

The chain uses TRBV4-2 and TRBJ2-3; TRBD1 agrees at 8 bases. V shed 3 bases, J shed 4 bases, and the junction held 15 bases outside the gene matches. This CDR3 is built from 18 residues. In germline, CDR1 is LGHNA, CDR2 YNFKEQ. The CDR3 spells CASSHGTGRGKGADTQYF. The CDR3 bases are TGTGCCAGCAGCCACGGGACAGGTCGAGGGAAGGGGGCAGATACGCAGTATTTT.

This CDR3 reads CASSLYPLDRGGEAFF. The CDR3 region has the DNA TGTGCCAGCAGCCTTTACCCCTTAGACAGGGGGGGTGAAGCTTTCTTT. The V gene is TRBV14, the J gene TRBJ1-1, with 9 bases lining up with TRBD1. CDR1 and CDR2 (germline): SGHDN, FVKESK. Losses at the gene ends were 4 bases for V and 7 bases for J; bases not matched to a gene: 13. This CDR3 has 16 residues.

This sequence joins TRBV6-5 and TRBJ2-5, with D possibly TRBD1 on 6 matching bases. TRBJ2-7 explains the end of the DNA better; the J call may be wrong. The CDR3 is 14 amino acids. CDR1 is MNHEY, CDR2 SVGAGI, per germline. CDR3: CASSYGGRDYEQYF. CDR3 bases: TGTGCCAGCAGTTACGGGGGCAGGGACTACGAGCAGTACTTC.

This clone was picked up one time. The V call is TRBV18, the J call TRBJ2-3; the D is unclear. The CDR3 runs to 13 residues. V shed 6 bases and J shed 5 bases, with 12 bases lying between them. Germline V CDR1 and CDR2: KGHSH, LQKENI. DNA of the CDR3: TGTGCCAGCTCGAGCTACTCGGGAGATACGCAGTATTTT. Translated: CASSSYSGDTQYF.

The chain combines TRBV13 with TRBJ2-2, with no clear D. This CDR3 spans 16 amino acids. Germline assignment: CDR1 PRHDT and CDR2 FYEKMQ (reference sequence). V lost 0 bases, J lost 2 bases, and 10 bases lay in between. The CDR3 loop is CASSLGLNSNTGELFF. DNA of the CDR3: TGTGCCAGCAGCTTAGGACTGAACTCAAACACCGGGGAGCTGTTTTTT.